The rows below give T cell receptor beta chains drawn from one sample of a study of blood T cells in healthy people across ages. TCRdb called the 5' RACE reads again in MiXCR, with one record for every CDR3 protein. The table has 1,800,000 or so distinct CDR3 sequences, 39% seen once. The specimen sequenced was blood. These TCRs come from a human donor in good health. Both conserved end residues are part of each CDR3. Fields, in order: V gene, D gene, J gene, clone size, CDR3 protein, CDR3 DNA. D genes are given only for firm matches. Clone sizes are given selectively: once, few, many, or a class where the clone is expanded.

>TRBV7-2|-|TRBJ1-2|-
CASSLDPEGYGYTF
TGTGCCAGCAGCTTAGACCCGGAGGGCTATGGCTACACCTTC
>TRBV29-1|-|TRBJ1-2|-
CSVVGTRGYTF
TGCAGCGTTGTCGGAACTCGCGGCTACACCTTC
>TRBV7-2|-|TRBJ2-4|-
CASSPDSSLAKNIQYF
TGTGCCAGCAGCCCAGACAGTTCACTAGCCAAAAACATTCAGTACTTC
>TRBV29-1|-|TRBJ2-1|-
CSVESLGPGVEQFF
TGCAGCGTTGAGAGTCTAGGACCTGGAGTTGAGCAGTTCTTC
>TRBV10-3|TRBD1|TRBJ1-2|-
CAISGQGARGCTF
TGTGCCATCAGCGGACAGGGGGCGAGAGGCTGCACCTTC
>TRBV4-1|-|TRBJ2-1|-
CASSQVAPSLGQFF
TGCGCCAGCAGCCAAGTAGCGCCGTCCCTGGGGCAGTTCTTC
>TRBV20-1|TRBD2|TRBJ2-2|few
CSARGLAGTGELFF
TGCAGTGCTAGAGGGTTAGCGGGCACCGGGGAGCTGTTTTTT
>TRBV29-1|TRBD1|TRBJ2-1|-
CSVEGDRVYNEQFF
TGCAGCGTTGAAGGCGACAGGGTCTACAATGAGCAGTTCTTC
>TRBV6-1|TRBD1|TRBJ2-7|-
CTSSGGPGQGATYEQYF
TGTACCAGCAGTGGCGGACCCGGACAGGGGGCGACCTACGAGCAGTACTTC
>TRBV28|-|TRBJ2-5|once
CASSLRAGSYQETQYF
TGTGCCAGCAGTTTACGAGCAGGGTCGTACCAAGAGACCCAGTACTTC
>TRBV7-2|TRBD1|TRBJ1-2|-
CASSFVTGEAGGYTF
TGTGCCAGTAGCTTTGTGACAGGGGAGGCGGGAGGCTACACCTTC
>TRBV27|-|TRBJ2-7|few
CASLPQIGGISYEQYF
TGTGCCAGTCTCCCTCAAATAGGTGGAATTAGCTACGAGCAGTACTTC
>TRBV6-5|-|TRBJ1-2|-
CASGRAGHNYGYIF
TGTGCCAGCGGACGAGCAGGTCATAACTATGGCTACATCTTC
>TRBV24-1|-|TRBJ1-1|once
CATSLNTEAFF
TGTGCCACCAGTCTGAACACTGAAGCTTTCTTT
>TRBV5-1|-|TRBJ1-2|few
CASSLRLNGLFESYTF
TGCGCCAGCAGCTTGAGGCTTAACGGGTTGTTCGAGAGCTACACCTTC
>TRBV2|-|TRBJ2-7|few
CASKPPVGQPSGQYF
TGTGCCAGCAAACCCCCGGTGGGGCAGCCATCGGGGCAGTACTTC
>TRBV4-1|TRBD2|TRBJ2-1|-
CASSQDSGGFDNEQFF
TGCGCCAGCAGCCAGGATAGCGGGGGGTTCGACAATGAGCAGTTCTTC
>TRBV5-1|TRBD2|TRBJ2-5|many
CASSFGLAGGETQYF
TGTGCCAGCAGTTTCGGCCTAGCGGGGGGAGAGACCCAGTACTTC
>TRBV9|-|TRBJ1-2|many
CASQGRDLSGELNGYTF
TGTGCCAGCCAAGGACGGGATTTGTCAGGGGAACTTAATGGCTACACCTTC
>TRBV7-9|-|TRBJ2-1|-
CASSDAYNEQFF
TGTGCCAGCAGCGACGCCTACAATGAGCAGTTCTTC